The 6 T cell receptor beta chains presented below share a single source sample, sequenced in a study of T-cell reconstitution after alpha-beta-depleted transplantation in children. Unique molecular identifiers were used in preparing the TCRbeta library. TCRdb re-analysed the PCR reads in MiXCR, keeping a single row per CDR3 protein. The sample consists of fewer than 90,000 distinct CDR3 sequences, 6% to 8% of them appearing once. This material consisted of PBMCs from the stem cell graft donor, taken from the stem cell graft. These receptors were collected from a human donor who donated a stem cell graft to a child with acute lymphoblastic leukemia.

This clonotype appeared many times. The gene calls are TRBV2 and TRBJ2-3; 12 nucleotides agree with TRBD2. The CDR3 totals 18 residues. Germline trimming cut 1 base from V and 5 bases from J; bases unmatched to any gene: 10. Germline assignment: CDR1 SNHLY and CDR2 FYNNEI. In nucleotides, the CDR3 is TGTGCCAGCAGTGAAGGACTAGCGGGAGACCTCCCAATAGATACGCAGTATTTT. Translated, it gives CASSEGLAGDLPIDTQYF. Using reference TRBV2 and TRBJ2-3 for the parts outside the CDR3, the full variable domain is EPEVTQTPSHQVTQMGQEVILRCVPISNHLYFYWYRQILGQKVEFLVSFYNNEISEKSEIFDDQFSVERPDGSNFTLKIRSTKLEDSAMYFCASSEGLAGDLPIDTQYFGPGTRLTVL.

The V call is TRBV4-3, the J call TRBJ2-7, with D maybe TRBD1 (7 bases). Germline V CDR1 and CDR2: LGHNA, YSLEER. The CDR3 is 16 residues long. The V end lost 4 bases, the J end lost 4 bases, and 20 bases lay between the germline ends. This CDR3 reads CASSRDAAGGRYEQYF. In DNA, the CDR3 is TGCGCCAGCAGCCGAGATGCGGCAGGGGGGAGATACGAGCAGTACTTC.

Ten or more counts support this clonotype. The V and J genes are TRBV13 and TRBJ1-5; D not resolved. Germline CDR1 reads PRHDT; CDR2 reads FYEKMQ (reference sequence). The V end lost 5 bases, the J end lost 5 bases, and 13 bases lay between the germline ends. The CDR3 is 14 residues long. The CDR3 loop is CASSTTGRDQPQHF. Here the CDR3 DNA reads TGTGCCAGCAGCACCACCGGGAGGGATCAGCCCCAGCATTTT.

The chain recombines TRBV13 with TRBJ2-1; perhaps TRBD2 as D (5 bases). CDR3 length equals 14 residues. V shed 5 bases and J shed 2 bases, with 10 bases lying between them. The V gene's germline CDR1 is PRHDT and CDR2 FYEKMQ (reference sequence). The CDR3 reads CASSPDYAYNEQFF. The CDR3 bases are TGTGCCAGCAGCCCAGACTACGCCTACAATGAGCAGTTCTTC.

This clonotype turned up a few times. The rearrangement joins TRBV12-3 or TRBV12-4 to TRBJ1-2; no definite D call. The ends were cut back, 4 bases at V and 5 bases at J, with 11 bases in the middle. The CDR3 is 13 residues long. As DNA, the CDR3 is TGTGCCAGCAGTTCTTGGGTCTCTTATGGCTACACCTTC. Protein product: CASSSWVSYGYTF.

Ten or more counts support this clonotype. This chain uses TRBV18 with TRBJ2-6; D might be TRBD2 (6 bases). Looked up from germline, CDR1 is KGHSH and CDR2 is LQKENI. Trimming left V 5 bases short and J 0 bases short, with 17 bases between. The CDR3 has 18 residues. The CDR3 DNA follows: TGTGCCAGCTCAAGTATGAGCGGGCAGAGCTCTGGGGCCAACGTCCTGACTTTC. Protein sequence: CASSSMSGQSSGANVLTF.